The next 14 T cell receptor beta chains were all read from a single sample in a study of blood T cell repertoires in COVID-19. This table comes from immunoSEQ multiplex PCR, and its TCRdb copy is limited to in-frame clones, with some not included. This table has 150,000 or so clones, approximately 80% appearing once. Source material: peripheral blood. The source is a man in his fifties or sixties with active or convalescent COVID-19.

This clone showed up just once. This chain's CDR3 is CASSYADRAANYGYTF. The CDR3, as DNA: TGTGCCAGCAGTTATGCGGACAGGGCGGCTAACTATGGCTACACCTTC. This chain connects TRBV6-2 or TRBV6-3 to TRBJ1-2, with TRBD1 matching 8 bases. This CDR3 has 16 amino acids. With V trimmed by 3 bases and J by 0 bases, 6 bases remained unmatched. The germline CDR1 and CDR2 sequences are MNHEY and SVGEGT.

The chain has TRBV19 and TRBJ1-1, with a weak D call TRBD1 (6 bases). CDR3 length: 13 amino acids. V gave up 2 bases and J gave up 9 bases, with 13 bases separating them. CDR1 LNHDA and CDR2 SQIVND come from the germline V gene (reference sequence). The CDR3 protein is CASSISRRGQAFF. The DNA for the CDR3 is TGTGCCAGTAGTATATCGAGGCGGGGGCAAGCTTTCTTT.

The V call is TRBV14, the J call TRBJ2-2; 8 positions match TRBD1. V trimming: 3 bases; J trimming: 8 bases; junction bases outside the gene matches: 5. Germline assignment: CDR1 SGHDN and CDR2 FVKESK. The length of the CDR3 is 14 residues. The CDR3 here is CASSQWTGTGELFF. CDR3 coding DNA: TGTGCCAGCAGCCAGTGGACAGGGACAGGGGAGCTGTTTTTT.

The chain recombines TRBV5-4 with TRBJ1-2; 8 nucleotides line up with TRBD1. The CDR3 extends over 15 amino acids. The V gene end was trimmed by 2 bases and the J gene end by 1 base; junction bases not matched to a gene: 4. CDR1 and CDR2 (germline): SGHNT, YYREEE (reference sequence). The CDR3 here is CASSFGQGFNYGYTF. In nucleotides, the CDR3 is TGTGCCAGCAGCTTTGGACAGGGATTTAACTATGGCTACACCTTC.

The rearrangement uses TRBV6-6 and TRBJ1-1; D not resolved. The ends were cut back, 8 bases at V and 8 bases at J, with 18 bases in the middle. Per the germline V gene, CDR1 is MNHNY and CDR2 is SVGAGI (reference sequence). The CDR3 runs 13 residues. CDR3 amino acids: CASLSDLAREAFF. In DNA, the CDR3 is TGTGCCAGCCTTTCCGACCTCGCCAGGGAAGCTTTCTTT.

The chain employs TRBV7-3 and TRBJ2-5, with 9 bases identical to TRBD2. This CDR3 is built from 18 residues. In germline, CDR1 is SGHTA, CDR2 FQGTGA. J was trimmed by 5 bases and V by 4 bases; bases with no gene match: 17. The DNA of the CDR3 is TGTGCCAGCAGCTCTCCCCCAGGGGGGCGGGAGGGCCGTGAGACCCAGTACTTC. Its protein is CASSSPPGGREGRETQYF.

The chain is built from TRBV9 and TRBJ2-1; the D gene is possibly TRBD2 (5 bases). Germline V lookup: CDR1 SGDLS, CDR2 YYNGEE. V was pared by 3 bases and J by 9 bases, with 25 bases between. This CDR3 region has 17 residues. As DNA, the CDR3 is TGTGCCAGCAGCGCCGGTCCCGGACCGCTGTTGGGAGTTGAGCAGTTCTTC. Its translation is CASSAGPGPLLGVEQFF.

This clone was recorded a few times. This chain joins TRBV30 and TRBJ2-7; D is unresolved. Trimming took 4 bases from V and 6 from J, leaving 10 bases between them. The CDR3 spans 11 residues. Germline V CDR1 and CDR2: GTSNPN, SVGIG (reference sequence). Here the CDR3 reads CAWKLETEQYF. The DNA of the CDR3 is TGTGCCTGGAAATTGGAGACCGAGCAGTACTTC.

CDR3 protein: CSARGPALNEQFF. DNA of the CDR3: TGCAGCGCCCGAGGCCCAGCCCTCAATGAGCAGTTCTTC. J is TRBJ2-1 and V is TRBV29-1; D is unclear. The V end lost 7 bases, the J end lost 6 bases, and 16 bases lay between the germline ends. This CDR3 has 13 residues. Germline V lookup: CDR1 SQVTM, CDR2 ANQGSEA.

The V gene is TRBV4-3, the J gene TRBJ1-5; D is unclear. Germline CDR1 and CDR2: LGHNA and YSLEER. Deletions cut 3 bases from V and 5 bases from J, with 8 bases between. CDR3 size: 13 residues. CDR3 sequence reads: CASSQGQHQPQHF. CDR3 nucleotide sequence: TGCGCCAGCAGCCAGGGCCAACATCAGCCCCAGCATTTT.

Note on this clone: Different DNA sequences within this sample yield the same CDR3. The chain couples TRBV19 to TRBJ1-5, with a tentative D call TRBD1 (6 bases). Trimming took 7 bases from V and 0 from J, leaving 10 bases between them. The length of the CDR3 is 14 residues. Germline V gives CDR1 LNHDA, CDR2 SQIVND (reference sequence). In DNA form, the CDR3 reads TGTGCCAGTAAGGGGGATTTTAGCAATCAGCCCCAGCATTTT. It codes for CASKGDFSNQPQHF. Variable domain in full (rest from reference TRBV19 and TRBJ1-5): DGGITQSPKYLFRKEGQNVTLSCEQNLNHDAMYWYRQDPGQGLRLIYYSQIVNDFQKGDIAEGYSVSREKKESFPLTVTSAQKNPTAFYLCASKGDFSNQPQHFGDGTRLSIL.

The V gene is TRBV7-5, the J gene TRBJ2-7; TRBD2 is the table's D call and was not checked against the DNA. TRBV7-5 is tagged as a pseudogene. The CDR3 length is 14 residues. The CDR3, as DNA: TGTGTCAGAAGCTTAGAAAAGATTTATACGGTGCAGTACTTC. Amino acids: CVRSLEKIYTVQYF.

The rearrangement joins TRBV19 to TRBJ1-6; D is unclear. The germline V gene encodes CDR1 LNHDA and CDR2 SQIVND (reference sequence). The V and J ends lost 9 bases and 2 bases respectively, with 17 bases between them. The CDR3 spans 16 residues. CDR3 in DNA: TGTGCCAGCACCGGTGGGGAGGTGACCTATAATTCACCCCTCCACTTT. Residues: CASTGGEVTYNSPLHF.

This clone was counted a single time. J is TRBJ2-6 and V is TRBV6-2 or TRBV6-3; 7 bases are a match to TRBD2. The germline V gene encodes CDR1 MNHEY and CDR2 SVGEGT. The junction had 13 bases not matched to a gene; V was cut back by 5 bases and J by 3 bases. The CDR3 is 18 amino acids. The CDR3 DNA is TGTGCCAGCAGTATACCAGCTAGCGGCAGACGTGGGGCCAACGTCCTGACTTTC. Translating gives CASSIPASGRRGANVLTF.